The clone carrying this T cell receptor (beta chain) has a single count. The data stem from a study of cytomegalovirus exposure and HLA in healthy donors. With 60 Vbeta and 13 Jbeta primers, the PCR was carried out. Produced via immunoSEQ multiplex PCR; TCRdb's table is partial and in-frame only. Of approximately 150,000 clones in the sample, 75% to 80% are singletons; the top ten hold 1.7%. CDR1 is SGHVS, CDR2 FNYEAQ, per germline. The V gene end was trimmed by 5 bases and the J gene end by 0 bases; junction bases not matched to a gene: 3. The CDR3 contains 16 residues. Sequencing was done on a sample of PBMCs. The sequence derives from a woman aged 25 to 39 in good health and CMV-seronegative. The chain uses TRBV7-6 and TRBJ1-3; 11 bases map to TRBD1. The CDR3 reads CASSPGTGGSGNTIYF. In DNA form, the CDR3 reads TGTGCCAGCAGCCCAGGGACAGGGGGCTCTGGAAACACCATATATTTT.